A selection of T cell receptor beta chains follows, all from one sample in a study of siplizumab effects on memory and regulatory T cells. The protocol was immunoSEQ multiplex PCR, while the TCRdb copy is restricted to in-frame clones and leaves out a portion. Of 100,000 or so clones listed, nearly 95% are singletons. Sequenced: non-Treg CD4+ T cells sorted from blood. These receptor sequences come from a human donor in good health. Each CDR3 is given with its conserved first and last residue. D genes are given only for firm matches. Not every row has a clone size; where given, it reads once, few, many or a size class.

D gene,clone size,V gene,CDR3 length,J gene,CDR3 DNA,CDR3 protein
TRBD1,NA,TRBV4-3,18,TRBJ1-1,TGCGCCAGCAGCCAAGGAGGGACAGGGGATTCCATGAACACTGAAGCTTTCTTT,CASSQGGTGDSMNTEAFF
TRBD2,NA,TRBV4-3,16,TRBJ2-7,TGCGCCAGCAGCCAGGTCGGACTAGCGGGAAACCACGAGCAGTACTTC,CASSQVGLAGNHEQYF
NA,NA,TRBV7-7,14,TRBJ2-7,TGTGCTAGCAGCTTAAGTCAGGGAACCTACGAGCAGTACTTC,CASSLSQGTYEQYF
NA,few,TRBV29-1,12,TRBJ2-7,TGCAGCGTTGAAAGCCATCCCTACGAGCAGTACTTC,CSVESHPYEQYF
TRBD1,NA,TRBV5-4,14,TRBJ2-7,TGTGCCAGCAGCTCCCGGACAGGGTCCTACGAGCAGTACTTC,CASSSRTGSYEQYF
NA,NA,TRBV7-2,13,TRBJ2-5,TGTGCCAGCAGTTACGGACTTCAAGAGACCCAGTACTTC,CASSYGLQETQYF
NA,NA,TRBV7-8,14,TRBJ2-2,TGTGCCAGCACCACCTCAAGGGGGAACGGGGAGCTGTTTTTT,CASTTSRGNGELFF
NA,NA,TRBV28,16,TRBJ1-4,TGTGCCAGCAGTTTCCCCGGACAGAGCGGTAATGAAAAACTGTTTTTT,CASSFPGQSGNEKLFF
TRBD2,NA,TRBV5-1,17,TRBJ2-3,TGCGCCAGCAGCCCTGAGGTTGGCGGGAGTAATATAAATACGCAGTATTTT,CASSPEVGGSNINTQYF
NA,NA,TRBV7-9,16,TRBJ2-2,TGTGCCAACCCCGCGGGACGGGCACTCAACACCGGGGAGCTGTTTTTT,CANPAGRALNTGELFF
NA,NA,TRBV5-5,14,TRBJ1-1,TGTGCCAGCAGCCCGACGGACGGGAACACTGAAGCTTTCTTT,CASSPTDGNTEAFF
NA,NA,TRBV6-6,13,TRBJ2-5,TGTGCCAGCAGTCCCCTCGGGGCAGAGACCCAGTACTTC,CASSPLGAETQYF
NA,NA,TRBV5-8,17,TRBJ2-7,TGTGCCAGCAGCTTGCTATCGCAGACTTCCCAGCGATACGAGCAGTACTTC,CASSLLSQTSQRYEQYF
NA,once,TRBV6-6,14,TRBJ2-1,TGTGCCAGCAGTAACGTGGGTGGGTACAATGAGCAGTTCTTC,CASSNVGGYNEQFF
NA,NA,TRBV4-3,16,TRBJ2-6,TGCGCCAGCAGCCATGTATCAGGGGCTGGGGCCAACGTCCTGACTTTC,CASSHVSGAGANVLTF
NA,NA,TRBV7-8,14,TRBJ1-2,TGTGCCAGCAGCTTAACCGGGGAGGGTGGTGGCTACACCTTC,CASSLTGEGGGYTF
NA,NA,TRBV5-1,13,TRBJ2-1,TGCGCCAGCAGCTTGGGAGGTTACAATGAGCAGTTCTTC,CASSLGGYNEQFF
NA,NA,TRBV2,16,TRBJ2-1,TGTGCCGTCCCATCAGGGCTAGCGCGCTCCTACAATGAGCAGTTCTTC,CAVPSGLARSYNEQFF